The clone carrying this TCR beta chain was seen at least ten times. The data are from a study of T cells in Graves' hyperthyroidism and ophthalmopathy. Amplified TCR beta CDR3 regions derived from RNA transcripts. The primer set for the first-round RT-PCR of the TCR CDR3 was HTBI. TCRdb reanalysed the multiplex PCR reads using MiXCR and keeps one entry per CDR3 protein. The repertoire holds some 440,000 distinct CDR3 sequences, with 15% to 19% as singletons. Clinical symptoms, serum thyroxine and TRAb, thyroid ultrasound and orbital computed tomography together formed the diagnostic basis. Trimming took off 6 bases at V and 4 bases at J, with 6 bases between the two ends. The CDR3 is made up of 10 amino acids. The germline V gene encodes CDR1 SQVTM and CDR2 ANQGSEA.

The sequenced sample consisted of blood. The chain employs TRBV29-1 and TRBJ2-5, with D unresolved. The clonotype comes from a young woman with Graves' hyperthyroidism. For the CDR3, the DNA is TGCAGCGTCGAAACAGAGACCCAGTACTTC. It is translated as CSVETETQYF.